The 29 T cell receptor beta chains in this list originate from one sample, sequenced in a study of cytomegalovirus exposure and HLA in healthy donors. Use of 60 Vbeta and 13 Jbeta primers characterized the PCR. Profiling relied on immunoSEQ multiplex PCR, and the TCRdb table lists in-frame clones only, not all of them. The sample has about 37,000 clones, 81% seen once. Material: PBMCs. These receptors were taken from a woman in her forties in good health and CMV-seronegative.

The CDR3 DNA is TGTGCCAGCAGCTTGGACGTCCAATCAGGAAAACTGTTTTTT. Residues: CASSLDVQSGKLFF. This chain uses TRBV5-6 with TRBJ1-4; D not certain. The germline gives CDR1 SGHDT, CDR2 YYEEEE. The V gene lost 0 bases and the J gene lost 10 bases, with 13 bases spanning the gap. This CDR3 region has 14 residues.

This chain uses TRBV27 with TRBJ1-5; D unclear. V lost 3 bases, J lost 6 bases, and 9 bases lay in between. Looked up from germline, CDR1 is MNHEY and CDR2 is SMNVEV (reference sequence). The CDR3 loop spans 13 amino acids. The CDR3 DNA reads TGTGCCAGCAGTTTTGCCTCGGGTCAGCCCCAGCATTTT. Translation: CASSFASGQPQHF.

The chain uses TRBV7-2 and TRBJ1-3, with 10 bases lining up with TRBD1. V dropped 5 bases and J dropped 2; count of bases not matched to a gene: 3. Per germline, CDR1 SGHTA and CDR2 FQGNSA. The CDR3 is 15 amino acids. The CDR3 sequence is CASSQDRGPGNTIYF. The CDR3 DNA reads TGTGCCAGCAGCCAAGACAGGGGGCCTGGAAACACCATATATTTT.

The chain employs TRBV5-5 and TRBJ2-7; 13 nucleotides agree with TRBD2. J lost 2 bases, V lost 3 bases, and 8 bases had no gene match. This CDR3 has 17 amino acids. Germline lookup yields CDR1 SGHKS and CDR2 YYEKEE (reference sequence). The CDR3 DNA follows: TGTGCCAGCAGCTCGGGGACTAGCGGGGCCTTCCCCTACGAGCAGTACGTC. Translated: CASSSGTSGAFPYEQYV.

Here the CDR3 reads CASSWDSDSGNTIYF. In DNA form, the CDR3 reads TGTGCCAGCAGTTGGGACAGCGACTCTGGAAACACCATATATTTT. The chain links TRBV7-2 to TRBJ1-3; the match to TRBD1 covers 7 bases. There are 15 residues in the CDR3. Trimming removed 6 bases from V and 0 bases from J; junction bases left unmatched: 5. Germline V gene lookup returns CDR1 SGHTA and CDR2 FQGNSA.

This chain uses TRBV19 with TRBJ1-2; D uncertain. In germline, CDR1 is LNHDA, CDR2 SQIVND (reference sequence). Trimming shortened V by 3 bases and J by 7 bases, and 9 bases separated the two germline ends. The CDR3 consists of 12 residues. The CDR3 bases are TGTGCCAGTAGTATCTGGCAGTCTGGCTACACCTTC. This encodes CASSIWQSGYTF. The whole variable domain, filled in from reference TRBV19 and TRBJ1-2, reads DGGITQSPKYLFRKEGQNVTLSCEQNLNHDAMYWYRQDPGQGLRLIYYSQIVNDFQKGDIAEGYSVSREKKESFPLTVTSAQKNPTAFYLCASSIWQSGYTFGSGTRLTVV.

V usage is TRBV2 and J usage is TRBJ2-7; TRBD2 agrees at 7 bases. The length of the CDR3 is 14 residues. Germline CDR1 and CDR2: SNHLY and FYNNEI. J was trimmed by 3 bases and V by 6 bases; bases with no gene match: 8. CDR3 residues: CASRASSGGYEQYV. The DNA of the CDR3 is TGTGCCAGCAGGGCATCTAGCGGAGGCTACGAGCAGTACGTC.

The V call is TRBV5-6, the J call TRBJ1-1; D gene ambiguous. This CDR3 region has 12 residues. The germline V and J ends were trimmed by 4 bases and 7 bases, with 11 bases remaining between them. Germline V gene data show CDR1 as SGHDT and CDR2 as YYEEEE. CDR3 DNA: TGTGCCAGCAGCGCCCGACACGGTGAAGCTTTCTTT. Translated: CASSARHGEAFF. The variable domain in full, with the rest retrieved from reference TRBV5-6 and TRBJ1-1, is DAGVTQSPTHLIKTRGQQVTLRCSPKSGHDTVSWYQQALGQGPQFIFQYYEEEERQRGNFPDRFSGHQFPNYSSELNVNALLLGDSALYLCASSARHGEAFFGQGTRLTVV.

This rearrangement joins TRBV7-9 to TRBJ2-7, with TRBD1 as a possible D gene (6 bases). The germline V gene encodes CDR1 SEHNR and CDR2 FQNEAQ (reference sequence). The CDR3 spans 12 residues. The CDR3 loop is CSIGDTSYEQYF. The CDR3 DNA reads TGTTCCATCGGGGACACCTCCTACGAGCAGTACTTC.

The CDR3 DNA reads as TGTGCCAGCAGGATCAGGGTAGGCGGGGAGCTGTTTTTT. Residues: CASRIRVGGELFF. This rearrangement joins TRBV2 to TRBJ2-2, with D tentatively TRBD1 (5 bases). CDR3 length: 13 residues. Germline CDR1 and CDR2: SNHLY and FYNNEI. V was trimmed by 6 bases and J by 7 bases, leaving 12 bases between them.

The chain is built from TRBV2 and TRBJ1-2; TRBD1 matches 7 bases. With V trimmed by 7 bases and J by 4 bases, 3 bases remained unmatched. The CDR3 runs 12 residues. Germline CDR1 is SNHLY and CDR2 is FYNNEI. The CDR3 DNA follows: TGTGCCAGCAAGGGACAGCTCTATGGCTACACCTTC. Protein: CASKGQLYGYTF.

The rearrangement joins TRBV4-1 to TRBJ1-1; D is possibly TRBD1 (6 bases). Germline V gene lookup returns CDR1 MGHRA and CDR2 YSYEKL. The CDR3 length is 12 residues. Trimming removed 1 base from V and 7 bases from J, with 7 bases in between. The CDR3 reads CASSQVQGEAFF. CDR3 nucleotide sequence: TGCGCCAGCAGCCAAGTACAGGGTGAAGCTTTCTTT.

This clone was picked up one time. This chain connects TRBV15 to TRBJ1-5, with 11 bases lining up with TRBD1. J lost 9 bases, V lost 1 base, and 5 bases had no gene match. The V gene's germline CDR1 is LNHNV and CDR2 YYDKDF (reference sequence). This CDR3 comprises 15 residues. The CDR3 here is CATSRGDRGIRPQHF. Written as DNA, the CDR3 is TGTGCCACCAGCAGAGGGGACAGGGGGATCAGGCCCCAGCATTTT.

The CDR3 spells CAVRGTGEKLFF. The CDR3 DNA sequence: TGTGCCGTACGGGGGACCGGAGAAAAACTGTTTTTT. This chain uses TRBV2 with TRBJ1-4; weak D call: TRBD1 (5 bases). The V end lost 11 bases, the J end lost 8 bases, and 15 bases lay between the germline ends. The germline V gene has CDR1 SNHLY and CDR2 FYNNEI. The CDR3 has 12 amino acids.

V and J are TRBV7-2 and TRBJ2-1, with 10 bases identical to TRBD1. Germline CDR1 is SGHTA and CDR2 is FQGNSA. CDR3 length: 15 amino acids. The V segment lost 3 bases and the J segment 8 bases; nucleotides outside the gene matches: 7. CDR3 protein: CASSFSGQGLDEQFF. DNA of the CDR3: TGTGCCAGCAGCTTCTCGGGACAGGGGCTTGATGAGCAGTTCTTC.

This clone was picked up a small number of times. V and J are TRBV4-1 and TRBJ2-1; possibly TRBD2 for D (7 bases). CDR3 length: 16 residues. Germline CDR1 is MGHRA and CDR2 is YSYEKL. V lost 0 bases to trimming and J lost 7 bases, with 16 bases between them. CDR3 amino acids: CASSQEGRGSRNEQFF. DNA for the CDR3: TGCGCCAGCAGCCAAGAGGGGAGGGGGTCCCGAAATGAGCAGTTCTTC.

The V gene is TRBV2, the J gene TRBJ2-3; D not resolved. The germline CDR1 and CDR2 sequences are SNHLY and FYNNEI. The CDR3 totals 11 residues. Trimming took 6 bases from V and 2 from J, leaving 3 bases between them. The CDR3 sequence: CASRYTDTQYF. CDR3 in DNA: TGTGCCAGCAGGTACACAGATACGCAGTATTTT.

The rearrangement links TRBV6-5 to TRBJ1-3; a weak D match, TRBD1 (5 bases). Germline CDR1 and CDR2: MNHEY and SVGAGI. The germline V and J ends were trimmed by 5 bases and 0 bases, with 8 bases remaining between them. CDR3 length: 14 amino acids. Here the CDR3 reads CASSTGSSGNTIYF. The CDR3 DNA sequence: TGTGCCAGCAGTACAGGTAGCTCTGGAAACACCATATATTTT.

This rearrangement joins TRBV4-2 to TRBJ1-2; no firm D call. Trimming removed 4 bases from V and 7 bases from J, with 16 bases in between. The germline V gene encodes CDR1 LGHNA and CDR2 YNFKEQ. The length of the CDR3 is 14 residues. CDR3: CASSPSNSESGYTF. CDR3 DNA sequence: TGTGCCAGCAGCCCCAGCAACTCGGAGTCTGGCTACACCTTC.

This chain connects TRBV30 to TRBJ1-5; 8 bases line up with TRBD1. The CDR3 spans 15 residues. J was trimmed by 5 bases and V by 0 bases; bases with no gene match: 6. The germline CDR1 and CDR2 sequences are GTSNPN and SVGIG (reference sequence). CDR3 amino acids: CAWSVARGQDQPQHF. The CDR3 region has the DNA TGTGCCTGGAGTGTAGCCAGGGGGCAGGATCAGCCCCAGCATTTT.

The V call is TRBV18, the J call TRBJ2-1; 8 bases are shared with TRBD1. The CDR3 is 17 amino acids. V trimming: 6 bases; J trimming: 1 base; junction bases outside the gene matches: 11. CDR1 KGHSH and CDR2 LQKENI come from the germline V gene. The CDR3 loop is CASSGQGTSFSYNEQFF. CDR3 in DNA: TGTGCCAGCTCCGGACAGGGTACCTCCTTTTCCTACAATGAGCAGTTCTTC.

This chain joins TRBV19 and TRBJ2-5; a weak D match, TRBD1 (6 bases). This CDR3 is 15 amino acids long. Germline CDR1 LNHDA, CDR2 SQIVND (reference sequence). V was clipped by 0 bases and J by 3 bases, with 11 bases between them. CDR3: CASSIDKAGEETQYF. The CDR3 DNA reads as TGTGCCAGTAGTATAGATAAGGCAGGGGAAGAGACCCAGTACTTC.

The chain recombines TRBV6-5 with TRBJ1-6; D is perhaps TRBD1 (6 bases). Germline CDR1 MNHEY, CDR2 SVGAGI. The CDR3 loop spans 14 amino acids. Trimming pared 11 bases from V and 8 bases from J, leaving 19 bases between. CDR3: CASSTGVWHSPLHF. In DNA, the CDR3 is TGTGCCTCATCGACAGGCGTTTGGCATTCACCCCTCCACTTT.

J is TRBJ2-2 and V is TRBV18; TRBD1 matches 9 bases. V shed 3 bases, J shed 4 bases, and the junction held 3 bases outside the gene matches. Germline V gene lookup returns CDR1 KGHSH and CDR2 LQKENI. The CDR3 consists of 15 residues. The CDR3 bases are TGTGCCAGCTCACCCTGGGACAGGGCCACCGGGGAGCTGTTTTTT. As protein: CASSPWDRATGELFF.

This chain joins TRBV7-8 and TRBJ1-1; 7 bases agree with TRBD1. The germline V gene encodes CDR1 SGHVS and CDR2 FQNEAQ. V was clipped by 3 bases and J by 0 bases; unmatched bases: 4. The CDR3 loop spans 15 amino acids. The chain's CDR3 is CASSFRQGLNTEAFF. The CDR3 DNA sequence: TGTGCCAGCAGCTTTAGACAGGGCTTGAACACTGAAGCTTTCTTT.

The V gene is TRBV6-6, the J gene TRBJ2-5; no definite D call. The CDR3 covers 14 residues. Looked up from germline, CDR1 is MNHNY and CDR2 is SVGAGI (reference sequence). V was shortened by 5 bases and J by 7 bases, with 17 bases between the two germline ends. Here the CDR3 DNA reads TGTGCCAGCAGTCCCACCGACGGAGTAAGGACCCAGTACTTC. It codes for CASSPTDGVRTQYF.

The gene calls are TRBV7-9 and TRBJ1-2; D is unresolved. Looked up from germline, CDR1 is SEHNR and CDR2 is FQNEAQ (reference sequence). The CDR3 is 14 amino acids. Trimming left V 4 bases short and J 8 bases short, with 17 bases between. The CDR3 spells CASSYLTEALGYTF. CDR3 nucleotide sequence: TGTGCCAGCAGCTACCTGACGGAGGCTTTGGGCTACACCTTC.

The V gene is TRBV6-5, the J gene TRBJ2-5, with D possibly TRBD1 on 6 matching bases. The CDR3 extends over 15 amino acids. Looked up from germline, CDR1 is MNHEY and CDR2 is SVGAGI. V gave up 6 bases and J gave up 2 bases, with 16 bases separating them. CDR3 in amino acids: CASSRRGGPQETQYF. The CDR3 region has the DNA TGTGCCAGCAGCAGACGTGGGGGCCCACAAGAGACCCAGTACTTC.

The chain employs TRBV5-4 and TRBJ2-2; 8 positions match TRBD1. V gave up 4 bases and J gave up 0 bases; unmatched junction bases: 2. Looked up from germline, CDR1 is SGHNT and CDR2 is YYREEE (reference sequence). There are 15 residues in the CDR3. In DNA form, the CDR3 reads TGTGCCAGCAGCCAGGGGGCCGCGAACACCGGGGAGCTGTTTTTT. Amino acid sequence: CASSQGAANTGELFF.